The T cell receptor beta chain described here comes from a study of T cell changes during pregnancy in multiple sclerosis. Generated by immunoSEQ multiplex PCR, the TCRdb table keeps only in-frame clones and is missing some. The profile shows about 11,000 clones, 85% to 95% of them singletons. Germline assignment: CDR1 MNHEY and CDR2 SMNVEV (reference sequence). Trimming shortened V by 4 bases and J by 2 bases, and 16 bases separated the two germline ends. CDR3 length equals 16 residues. This TCR was sampled from a female donor with multiple sclerosis, enrolled in a pregnancy study. The rearrangement joins TRBV27 to TRBJ2-3; perhaps TRBD1 as D (5 bases). The sequencing here drew on CD4+ T cells from peripheral blood mononuclear cells, taken before pregnancy. The CDR3 bases are TGTGCCAGCAGTTATTCAGGGCTCGTCACCACAGATACGCAGTATTTT. Amino acids: CASSYSGLVTTDTQYF.